The 2 T cell receptor beta chains reported below all come from one sample, sequenced in a study of T-cell memory formation after mild COVID-19. In TCRdb, the 5' RACE reads were re-called with MiXCR into one record per CDR3 protein. The repertoire holds under 650,000 distinct CDR3 sequences, roughly 18% seen once, with 12% in the top ten. Source material: PBMCs or a T cell subset sorted from them (not recorded which). The receptors derive from an adult woman who had mild COVID-19 (a few samples of this study predate the infection). Cell type and time point are not known.

This clonotype was detected only a few times. V gene TRBV2 combines with J gene TRBJ2-5; TRBD2 aligns across 7 bases. V lost 11 bases, J lost 5 bases, and 11 bases stayed unmatched. Germline-derived CDR1 and CDR2 are SNHLY and FYNNEI. The CDR3 is 13 residues long. In DNA form, the CDR3 reads TGTGCCGGTAAAGCGGGGTTCACGGAGACCCAGTACTTC. Its protein is CAGKAGFTETQYF. Filled out from reference TRBV2 and TRBJ2-5, the complete variable domain reads EPEVTQTPSHQVTQMGQEVILRCVPISNHLYFYWYRQILGQKVEFLVSFYNNEISEKSEIFDDQFSVERPDGSNFTLKIRSTKLEDSAMYFCAGKAGFTETQYFGPGTRLLVL.

This clonotype was counted between two and nine times. The genes are TRBV29-1 and TRBJ2-7, with 11 nucleotides matching TRBD1. Losses at the gene ends were 4 bases for V and 2 bases for J; bases not matched to a gene: 1. The CDR3 contains 13 residues. Germline values: CDR1 SQVTM, CDR2 ANQGSEA. The CDR3 spells CSVVGQGAYEQYF. The CDR3 DNA reads as TGCAGCGTTGTGGGACAGGGGGCCTACGAGCAGTACTTC.